This entry concerns a single TCR beta chain. There is no known antigen for this receptor. Given a much more abundant clone one base away, this may be a read error. V sheds 4 bases and J sheds 10 bases, leaving 18 bases between their ends. CDR1 is given as LGHNA and CDR2 as YNFKEQ, both from the germline V gene. The CDR3 holds 14 amino acids from the cysteine to the phenylalanine. CDR3 DNA is the only sequence kept; it has 42 bases, read in frame from the first base. This entry is derived from a study of T-cell reconstitution after alpha-beta-depleted transplantation in children (dated by TCRdb to the mid-2010s). For context, the study as a whole: The study quantitatively tracked T-cell immune reconstitution after TCRalphabeta/CD19-depleted allogeneic hematopoietic cell transplantation in children using TCR repertoire profiling.

The library was built by means of PCR. Sequencing was performed on an Illumina HiSeq 2500. TCR libraries were prepared with molecular barcoding, using unique molecular identifiers to normalize TCRbeta repertoire quantification. Clones were called with MiXCR by TCRdb after fastp trimmed the public reads at Q25, and only in-frame beta chains were retained. Rows with a matching CDR3 protein are joined into one entry that keeps the most common DNA and genes. Recorded for this sample are about 230,000 distinct CDR3 sequences; 12% of them occurred a single time. Roughly 2.6% of the sample belongs to the ten largest clones.

The chain uses TRBV4-2 and TRBJ2-3; possibly the D gene is TRBD2, per 6 matching bases. This TCR derives from a human donor who donated a stem cell graft to a child with acute lymphoblastic leukemia. This material consisted of PBMCs from the stem cell graft donor, taken from the stem cell graft. The CDR3 reads CASSPARGLDSQYF. In nucleotides, the sequence is TGTGCCAGCAGCCCAGCGCGGGGCCTCGATTCGCAGTATTTT.